The present entry profiles one T cell receptor beta chain with its context. It has no known antigen specificity. Base-call qualities are not available, and no considerably larger clone is one nucleotide away. From the germline V gene (reference sequence), CDR1 is LNHDA and CDR2 is SQIVND. V loses 6 bases, J loses 10 bases, and the germline ends lie 10 bases apart. From its cysteine to its phenylalanine, the CDR3 spans 11 amino acids. Only CDR3 DNA is held: 33 bases, read in frame from base 1. High-throughput TCR beta sequencing profiled peripheral blood CD8+ and CD4+ T cells from healthy donors, Susac syndrome patients and multiple sclerosis patients. Treatment-naive patients with stable or active relapsing-remitting disease fulfilling revised McDonald criteria were used as multiple sclerosis controls. Bulk CD8+ and CD4+ T cells were purified by magnetic negative isolation, whereas CD8+ TEMRA cells were enriched by FACS. Blood was collected in EDTA tubes and processed within 24 hours, with PBMCs isolated through density gradient centrifugation. PBMCs intended for TCR sequencing were frozen in liquid nitrogen and were later thawed in a 37 degrees C water bath. A purity of at least 90% was achieved for sorted or isolated CD4+, CD8+ and CD8+ TEMRA cells.

This specimen belongs to a study of CD8 T cells in Susac syndrome (dated by TCRdb to about 2019). For context, the study as a whole: Whether CD8+ T cell activation and differentiation in Susac syndrome was antigen driven was tested using repertoire sequencing. Results the study describes overall, beyond this receptor: The TCR sequencing and HLA analysis was acknowledged to have included a relatively small number of individuals.

RNA was extracted with the RNeasy kit and roughly 0.5 to 1 ug was reverse transcribed using random hexamers. The immunoSEQ multiplex PCR assay, which covers 54 Vbeta and 13 Jbeta segments, was used to amplify TCR beta CDR3 regions. PCR amplification bias was corrected by using a synthetic template baseline for primer optimization and computational correction. As for the authors' bioinformatics: Reads were assigned to V, D and J genes according to IMGT and analyzed in immunoSEQ Analyzer, with only productive sequences retained. Clonality was computed as one minus Shannon entropy normalized by log2 of the number of productive unique sequences. Public and private clones were assessed among the 100 most prevalent clones of each patient and control. A clone was defined as Susac-specific if it was absent from the healthy and MS cohorts, from about 1,100 published viral clones and from other ImmuneACCESS disease sequences. Clones were called with MiXCR by TCRdb after fastp trimmed the public reads at Q25, and only in-frame beta chains were retained. Rows are unified per CDR3 protein, each entry keeping the most common DNA and genes. TCRdb assigned the V and J calls; the authors' analysis was not used. The sample table holds 170,000 or so distinct CDR3 sequences, of which about 93% were seen once. The top ten clones comprise over 0.08% of the sample.

The receptor was derived from a human donor with multiple sclerosis. Sequencing was performed on CD4+ T cells from PBMCs. The sequence joins TRBV19 to TRBJ2-1, with the D gene too uncertain to name. The CDR3 protein: CASRSTREQFF. The nucleotide sequence reads as follows: TGTGCCAGTAGGTCGACACGCGAGCAGTTCTTC.